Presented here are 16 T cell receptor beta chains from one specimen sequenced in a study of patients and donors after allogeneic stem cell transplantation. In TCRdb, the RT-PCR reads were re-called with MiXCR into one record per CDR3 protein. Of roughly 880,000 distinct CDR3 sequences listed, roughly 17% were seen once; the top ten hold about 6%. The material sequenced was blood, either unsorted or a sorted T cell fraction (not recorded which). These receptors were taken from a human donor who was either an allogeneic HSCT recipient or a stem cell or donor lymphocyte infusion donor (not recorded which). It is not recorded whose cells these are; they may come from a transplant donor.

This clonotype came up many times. In DNA, the CDR3 is TGCGCCAGCAGCTTGGCCCTTTACGAGCAGTACTTC. It codes for CASSLALYEQYF. V is TRBV5-1 and J is TRBJ2-7; D is unclear. With 0 bases removed from V and 4 bases from J, the gap between germline ends came to 5 bases. The CDR3 contains 12 residues. Germline loops: CDR1 SGHRS, CDR2 YFSETQ. Combining the CDR3 with reference TRBV5-1 and TRBJ2-7 gives the whole variable domain KAGVTQTPRYLIKTRGQQVTLSCSPISGHRSVSWYQQTPGQGLQFLFEYFSETQRNKGNFPGRFSGRQFSNSRSEMNVSTLELGDSALYLCASSLALYEQYFGPGTRLTVT.

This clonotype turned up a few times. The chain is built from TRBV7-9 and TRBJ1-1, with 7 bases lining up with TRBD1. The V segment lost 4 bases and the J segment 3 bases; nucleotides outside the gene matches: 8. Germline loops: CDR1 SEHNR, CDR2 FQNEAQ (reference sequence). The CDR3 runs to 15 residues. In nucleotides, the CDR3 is TGTGCCAGCAGCTCGTCGACAGGGATCGACACTGAAGCTTTCTTT. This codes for CASSSSTGIDTEAFF.

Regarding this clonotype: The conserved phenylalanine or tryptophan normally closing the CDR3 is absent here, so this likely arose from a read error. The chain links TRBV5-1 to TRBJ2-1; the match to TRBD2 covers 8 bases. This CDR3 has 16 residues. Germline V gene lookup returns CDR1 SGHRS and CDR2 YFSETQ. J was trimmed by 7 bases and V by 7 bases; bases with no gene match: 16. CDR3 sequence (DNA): TGCGCCAGCGCCAGCGGGAGATACTATTTGGAGAATGAGCAGTTCCTC. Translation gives CASASGRYYLENEQFL.

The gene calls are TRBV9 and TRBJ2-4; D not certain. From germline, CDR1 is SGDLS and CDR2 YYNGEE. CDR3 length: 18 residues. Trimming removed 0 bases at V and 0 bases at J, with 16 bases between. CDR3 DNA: TGTGCCAGCAGCGTAGGGTCGGGCGGCAGCCTAGCCAAAAACATTCAGTACTTC. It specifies CASSVGSGGSLAKNIQYF.

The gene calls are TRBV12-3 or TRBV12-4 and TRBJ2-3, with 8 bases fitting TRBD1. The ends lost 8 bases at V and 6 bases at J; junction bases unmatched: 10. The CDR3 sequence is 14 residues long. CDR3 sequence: CASLPAGGADTQYF. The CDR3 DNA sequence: TGTGCCAGCCTACCCGCAGGGGGCGCGGATACGCAGTATTTT.

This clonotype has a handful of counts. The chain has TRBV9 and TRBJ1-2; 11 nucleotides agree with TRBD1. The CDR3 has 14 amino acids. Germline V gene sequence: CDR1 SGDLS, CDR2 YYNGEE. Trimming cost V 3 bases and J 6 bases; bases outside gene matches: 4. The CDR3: CASSEDRGPHGYTF. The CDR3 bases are TGTGCCAGCAGCGAGGACAGGGGGCCCCATGGCTACACCTTC.

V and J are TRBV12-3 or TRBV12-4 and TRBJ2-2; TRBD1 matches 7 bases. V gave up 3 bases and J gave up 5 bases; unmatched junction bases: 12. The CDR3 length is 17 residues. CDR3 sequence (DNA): TGTGCCAGCAGTTTTTTTATTTACAGGGGAACGACCGGGGAGCTGTTTTTT. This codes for CASSFFIYRGTTGELFF.

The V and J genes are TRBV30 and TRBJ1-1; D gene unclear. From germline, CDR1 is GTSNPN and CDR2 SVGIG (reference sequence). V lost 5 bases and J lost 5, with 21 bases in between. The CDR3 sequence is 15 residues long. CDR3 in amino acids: CAWGREGIPNTEAFF. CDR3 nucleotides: TGTGCCTGGGGGAGGGAAGGGATCCCTAATACTGAAGCTTTCTTT.

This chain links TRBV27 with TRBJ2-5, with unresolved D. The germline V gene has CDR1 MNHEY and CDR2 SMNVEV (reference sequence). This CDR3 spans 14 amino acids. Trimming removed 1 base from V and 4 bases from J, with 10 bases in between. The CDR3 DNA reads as TGTGCCAGCAGTTTATGGCCCTACTCAGAGACCCAGTACTTC. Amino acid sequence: CASSLWPYSETQYF.

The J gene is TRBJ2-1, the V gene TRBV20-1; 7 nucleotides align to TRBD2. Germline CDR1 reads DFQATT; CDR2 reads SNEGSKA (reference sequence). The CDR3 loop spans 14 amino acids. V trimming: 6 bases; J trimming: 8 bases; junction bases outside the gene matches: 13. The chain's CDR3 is CSAIAGSKLDEQFF. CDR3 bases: TGCAGTGCCATAGCGGGCAGTAAGCTCGATGAGCAGTTCTTC.

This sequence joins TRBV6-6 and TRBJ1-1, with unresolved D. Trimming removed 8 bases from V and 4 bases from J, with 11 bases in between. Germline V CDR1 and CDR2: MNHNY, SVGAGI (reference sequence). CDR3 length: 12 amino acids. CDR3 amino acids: CASAQGITEAFF. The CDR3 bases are TGTGCCAGCGCTCAAGGGATCACTGAAGCTTTCTTT.

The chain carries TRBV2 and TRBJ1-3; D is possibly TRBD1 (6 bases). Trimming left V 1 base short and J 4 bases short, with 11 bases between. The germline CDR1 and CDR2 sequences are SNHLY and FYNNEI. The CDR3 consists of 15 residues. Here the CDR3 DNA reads TGTGCCAGCAGTGAAGAGGGGACACTCGGAAACACCATATATTTT. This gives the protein CASSEEGTLGNTIYF.

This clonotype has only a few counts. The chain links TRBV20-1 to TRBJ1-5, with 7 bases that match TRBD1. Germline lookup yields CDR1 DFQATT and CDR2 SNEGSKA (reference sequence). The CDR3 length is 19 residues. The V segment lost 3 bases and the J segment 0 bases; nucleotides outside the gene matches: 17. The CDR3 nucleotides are TGCAGTGCTAGTTGGCCGCAGGGGGGCATGGGGATTAGCAATCAGCCCCAGCATTTT. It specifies CSASWPQGGMGISNQPQHF.

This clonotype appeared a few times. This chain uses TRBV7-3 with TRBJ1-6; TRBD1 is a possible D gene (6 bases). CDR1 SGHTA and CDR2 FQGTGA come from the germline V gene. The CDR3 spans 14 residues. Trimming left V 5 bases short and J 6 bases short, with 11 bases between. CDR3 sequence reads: CASSAGDSNSPLHF. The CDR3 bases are TGTGCCAGCAGCGCAGGGGATTCTAATTCACCCCTCCACTTT.

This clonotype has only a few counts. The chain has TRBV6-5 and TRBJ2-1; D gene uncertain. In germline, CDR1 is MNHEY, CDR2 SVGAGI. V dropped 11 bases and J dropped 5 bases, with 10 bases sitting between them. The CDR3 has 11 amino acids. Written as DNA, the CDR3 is TGTGCCTCCCACAGAGACAATGAGCAGTTCTTC. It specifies CASHRDNEQFF.

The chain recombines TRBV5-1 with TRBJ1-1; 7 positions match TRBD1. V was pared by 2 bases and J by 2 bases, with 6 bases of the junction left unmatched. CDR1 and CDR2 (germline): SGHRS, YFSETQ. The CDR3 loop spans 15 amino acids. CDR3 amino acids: CASSFSTGTNTEAFF. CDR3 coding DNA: TGCGCCAGCAGCTTTTCGACAGGGACAAACACTGAAGCTTTCTTT.